Each of the 8 T cell receptor beta chains below was sequenced from the same sample in a study of T-cell memory formation after mild COVID-19. One entry per CDR3 protein results from TCRdb running MiXCR on the 5' RACE reads. Among a few hundred thousand distinct CDR3 sequences listed, approximately 15% were seen once. Material for sequencing was PBMCs or a T cell subset sorted from them (not recorded which). Source of these receptors: a man aged 18-30 years who had mild COVID-19 (a few samples of this study predate the infection). Cell type and time point are not known.

A few counts support this clonotype. The rearrangement links TRBV27 to TRBJ2-1; 10 nucleotides line up with TRBD2. The CDR3 sequence is 13 residues long. Germline V CDR1 and CDR2: MNHEY, SMNVEV (reference sequence). The CDR3 loop is CTAAAGGPWEQFF. The CDR3 nucleotides are TGTACAGCAGCAGCGGGGGGGCCGTGGGAGCAGTTCTTC.

This clonotype has just a few counts. This chain joins TRBV24-1 and TRBJ1-5, with D unresolved. Trimming took 5 bases from V and 6 from J, leaving 13 bases between them. Germline V gene lookup returns CDR1 KGHDR and CDR2 SFDVKD. The CDR3 runs 14 residues. The CDR3: CATSAGRSGQPQHF. As DNA, the CDR3 is TGTGCCACCAGTGCCGGCAGGTCGGGTCAGCCCCAGCATTTT.

In its sample, this clonotype was seen a few times. DNA for the CDR3: TGTGCCAGCAGCTTTTCCGCTAGCGGGGTCCAAGAGACCCAGTACTTC. The encoded protein is CASSFSASGVQETQYF. This rearrangement joins TRBV4-2 to TRBJ2-5, with TRBD2 identical over 9 bases. With 5 bases clipped from V and 1 base from J, the junction kept 8 bases outside the gene matches. Germline V gene sequence: CDR1 LGHNA, CDR2 YNFKEQ. This CDR3 has 16 residues.

This clonotype has more than one count but fewer than ten. This rearrangement joins TRBV11-2 to TRBJ2-1; a possible D gene is TRBD2 (7 bases). The CDR3 has 18 amino acids. Germline CDR1 and CDR2: SGHAT and FQNNGV. V was trimmed by 5 bases and J by 0 bases, leaving 20 bases between them. The CDR3 DNA reads TGTGCCAGCAGCACAATGGACGGGGGAGGGGGCTCCTACAATGAGCAGTTCTTC. Its protein is CASSTMDGGGGSYNEQFF.

The CDR3 is CASRETGPTEAFF. For the CDR3, the DNA is TGTGCCAGCAGGGAGACAGGGCCTACTGAAGCTTTCTTT. This chain links TRBV6-2 or TRBV6-3 with TRBJ1-1; 7 bases are shared with TRBD1. The CDR3 has 13 residues. Trimming at V came to 6 bases and at J to 5 bases, leaving 6 bases not matched to a gene. Germline CDR1 is MNHEY and CDR2 is SVGEGT.

The sample holds many counts of this clonotype. The rearrangement joins TRBV10-3 to TRBJ2-6; 10 bases match TRBD1. Germline trimming cut 10 bases from V and 0 bases from J; bases unmatched to any gene: 6. The CDR3 loop spans 16 amino acids. Germline lookup yields CDR1 ENHRY and CDR2 SYGVKD. The DNA for the CDR3 is TGTGCCAATTCCGGGACAGGGGTCTCTGGGGCCAACGTCCTGACTTTC. Encoded protein: CANSGTGVSGANVLTF.

The sample holds a few counts of this clonotype. The chain carries TRBV11-2 and TRBJ2-3, with no clear D. Germline-derived CDR1 and CDR2 are SGHAT and FQNNGV. The CDR3 length is 11 residues. The V end was cut by 7 bases, the J end by 6 bases, with 8 bases between. The CDR3: CASTLWDTQYF. CDR3 DNA sequence: TGTGCCAGCACCCTGTGGGATACGCAGTATTTT.

This clonotype was seen a few times. The CDR3 DNA is TGTGCCAGCAACAAAGCAACTAGCGGCCAAGAGACCCAGTACTTC. Amino acid sequence: CASNKATSGQETQYF. The rearrangement links TRBV7-9 to TRBJ2-5; 8 nucleotides agree with TRBD2. V shed 7 bases and J 1 base; nucleotides not matched to a gene: 8. The CDR3 contains 15 residues. The germline gives CDR1 SEHNR, CDR2 FQNEAQ (reference sequence).